This T cell receptor (beta chain) was captured by sequencing in a study of CD8 T cell repertoires and HIV-1 epitope variants. Study-wide background: Tested: three Gag epitope families, Nef HW9 and YT9. Enriched T cells were co-cultured with equal autologous T cell-negative cells. Study-level points and caveats: Beta chains alone show antigen proliferation, not cytokine profile or function. About ten TCR beta clonotypes were antigen-specific, 5 or 6 apparently recognizing autologous or escape variants.

This CDR3 region has 15 residues. The germline V and J ends were trimmed by 5 bases and 0 bases, with 14 bases remaining between them. Germline CDR1 reads MNHEY; CDR2 reads SVGAGI. Assay: immunoSEQ multiplex PCR; the TCRdb copy retains only in-frame clones and omits some. The table shows approximately 4,700 clones, with less than 70% occurring only once. About this clone: Its antigen is unidentified.

Specimen: cultured CD8+ T cells derived from PBMCs. This TCR was recovered from a male donor with HIV. V and J are TRBV6-5 and TRBJ2-7; D uncertain. The CDR3: CASSPPEKASYEQYF. Written as DNA, the CDR3 is TGTGCCAGCAGTCCCCCCGAGAAGGCCTCCTACGAGCAGTACTTC.